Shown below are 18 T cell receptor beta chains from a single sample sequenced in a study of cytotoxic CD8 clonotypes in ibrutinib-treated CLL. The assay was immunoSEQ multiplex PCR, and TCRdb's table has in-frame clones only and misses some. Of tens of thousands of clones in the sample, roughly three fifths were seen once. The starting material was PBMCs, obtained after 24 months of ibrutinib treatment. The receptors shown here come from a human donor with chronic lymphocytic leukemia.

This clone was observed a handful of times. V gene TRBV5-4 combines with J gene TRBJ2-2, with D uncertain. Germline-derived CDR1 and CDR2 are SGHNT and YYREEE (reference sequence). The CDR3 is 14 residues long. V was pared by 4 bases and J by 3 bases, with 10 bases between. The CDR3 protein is CASSLDTHTGELFF. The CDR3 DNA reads TGTGCCAGCAGCCTAGACACCCACACCGGGGAGCTGTTTTTT. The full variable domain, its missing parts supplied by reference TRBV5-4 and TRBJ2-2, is ETGVTQSPTHLIKTRGQQVTLRCSSQSGHNTVSWYQQALGQGPQFIFQYYREEENGRGNFPPRFSGLQFPNYSSELNVNALELDDSALYLCASSLDTHTGELFFGEGSRLTVL.

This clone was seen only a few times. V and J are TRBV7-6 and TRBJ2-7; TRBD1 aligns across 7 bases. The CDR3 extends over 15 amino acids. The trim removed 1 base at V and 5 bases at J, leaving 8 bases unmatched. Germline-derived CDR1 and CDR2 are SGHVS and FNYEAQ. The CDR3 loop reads CASSLVGRQGNEQYF. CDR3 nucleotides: TGTGCCAGCAGCTTAGTCGGGCGACAGGGAAACGAGCAGTACTTC.

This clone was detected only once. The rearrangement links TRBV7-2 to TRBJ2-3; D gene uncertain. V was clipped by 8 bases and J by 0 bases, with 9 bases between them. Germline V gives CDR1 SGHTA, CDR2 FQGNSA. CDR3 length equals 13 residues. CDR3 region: CASGVTSTDTQYF. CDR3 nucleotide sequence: TGTGCCAGCGGGGTAACGAGCACAGATACGCAGTATTTT.

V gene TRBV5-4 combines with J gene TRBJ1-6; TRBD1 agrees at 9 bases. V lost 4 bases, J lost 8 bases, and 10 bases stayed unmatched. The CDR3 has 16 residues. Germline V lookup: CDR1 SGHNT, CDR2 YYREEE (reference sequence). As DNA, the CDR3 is TGTGCCAGCAGCCATTCGGACAGGGGATTCCATTCACCCCTCCACTTT. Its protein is CASSHSDRGFHSPLHF. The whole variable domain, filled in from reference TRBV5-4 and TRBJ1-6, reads ETGVTQSPTHLIKTRGQQVTLRCSSQSGHNTVSWYQQALGQGPQFIFQYYREEENGRGNFPPRFSGLQFPNYSSELNVNALELDDSALYLCASSHSDRGFHSPLHFGNGTRLTVT.

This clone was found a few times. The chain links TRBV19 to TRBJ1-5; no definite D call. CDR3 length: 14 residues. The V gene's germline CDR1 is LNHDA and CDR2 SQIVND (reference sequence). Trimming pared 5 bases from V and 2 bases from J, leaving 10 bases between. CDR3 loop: CASSDLGGNQPQHF. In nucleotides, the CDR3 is TGTGCCAGTAGTGACTTAGGTGGCAATCAGCCCCAGCATTTT.

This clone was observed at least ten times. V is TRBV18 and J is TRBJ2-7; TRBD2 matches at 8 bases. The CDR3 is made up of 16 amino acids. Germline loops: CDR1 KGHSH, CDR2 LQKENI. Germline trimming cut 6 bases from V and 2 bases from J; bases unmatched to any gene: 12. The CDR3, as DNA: TGTGCCAGCTCCGATCTAACGGGAGGGCCCCCCTACGAGCAGTACTTC. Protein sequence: CASSDLTGGPPYEQYF.

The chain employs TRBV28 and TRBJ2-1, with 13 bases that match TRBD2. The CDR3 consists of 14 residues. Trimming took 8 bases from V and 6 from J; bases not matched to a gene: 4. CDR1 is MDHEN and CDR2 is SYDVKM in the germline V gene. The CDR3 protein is CASQGLAGRNEQFF. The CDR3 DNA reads TGTGCCAGCCAGGGACTAGCGGGACGCAATGAGCAGTTCTTC.

CDR3: CASSPRNTGELFF. In DNA form, the CDR3 reads TGTGCCAGCTCACCGAGGAACACCGGGGAGCTGTTTTTT. The gene calls are TRBV18 and TRBJ2-2; D is uncertain. Germline assignment: CDR1 KGHSH and CDR2 LQKENI. The CDR3 covers 13 residues. Trimming stripped 3 bases from V and 1 base from J, with 3 bases between.

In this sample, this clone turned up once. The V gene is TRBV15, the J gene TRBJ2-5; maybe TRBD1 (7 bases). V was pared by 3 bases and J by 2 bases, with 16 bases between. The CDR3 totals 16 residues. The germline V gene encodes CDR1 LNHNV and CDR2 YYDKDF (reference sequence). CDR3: CATSRGGQGGQETQYF. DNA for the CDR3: TGTGCCACCAGCAGGGGGGGCCAGGGGGGTCAAGAGACCCAGTACTTC.

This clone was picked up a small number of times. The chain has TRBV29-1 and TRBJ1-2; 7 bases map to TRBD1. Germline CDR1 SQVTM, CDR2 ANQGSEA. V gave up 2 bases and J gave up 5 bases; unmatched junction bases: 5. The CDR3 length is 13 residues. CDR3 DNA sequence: TGCAGCGTTGAAAGAGCAGGGGGTTATGGCTACACCTTC. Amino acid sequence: CSVERAGGYGYTF.

The CDR3 spells CASSDVTAYGYTF. The CDR3 DNA is TGTGCCAGCAGTGATGTGACAGCCTATGGCTACACCTTC. The chain joins TRBV2 to TRBJ1-2, with D maybe TRBD1 (5 bases). Germline CDR1 is SNHLY and CDR2 is FYNNEI. Trimming left V 3 bases short and J 4 bases short, with 9 bases between. CDR3 size: 13 residues.

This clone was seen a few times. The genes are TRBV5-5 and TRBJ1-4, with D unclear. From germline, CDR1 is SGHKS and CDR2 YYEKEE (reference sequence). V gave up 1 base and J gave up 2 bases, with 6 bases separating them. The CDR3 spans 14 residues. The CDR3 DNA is TGTGCCAGCAGCTTGCTGGATACTAATGAAAAACTGTTTTTT. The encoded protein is CASSLLDTNEKLFF.

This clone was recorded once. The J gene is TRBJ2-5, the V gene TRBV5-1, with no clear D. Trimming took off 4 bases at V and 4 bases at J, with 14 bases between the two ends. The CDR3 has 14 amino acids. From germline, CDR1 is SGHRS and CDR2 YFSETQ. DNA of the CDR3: TGCGCCAGCAGCCCGGAAGGAAGGGTAGAGACCCAGTACTTC. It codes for CASSPEGRVETQYF.

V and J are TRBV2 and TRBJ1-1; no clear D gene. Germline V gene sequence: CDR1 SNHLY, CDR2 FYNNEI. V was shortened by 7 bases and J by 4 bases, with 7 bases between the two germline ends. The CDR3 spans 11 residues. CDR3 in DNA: TGTGCCAGCATCTGGGCCACTGAAGCTTTCTTT. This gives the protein CASIWATEAFF.

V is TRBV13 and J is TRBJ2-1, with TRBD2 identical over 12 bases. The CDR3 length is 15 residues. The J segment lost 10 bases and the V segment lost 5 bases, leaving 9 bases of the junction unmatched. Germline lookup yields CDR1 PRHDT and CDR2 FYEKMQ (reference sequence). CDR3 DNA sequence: TGTGCCAGCAGCCGACTAGCGGGGGCTGGGCAGGAGCAGTTCTTC. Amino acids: CASSRLAGAGQEQFF.

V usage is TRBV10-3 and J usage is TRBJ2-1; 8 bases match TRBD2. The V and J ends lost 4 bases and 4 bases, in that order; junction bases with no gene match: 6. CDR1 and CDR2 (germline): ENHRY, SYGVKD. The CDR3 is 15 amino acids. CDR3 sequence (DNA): TGTGCCATCAGTGCGGCGGGGGGCCCTTACAATGAGCAGTTCTTC. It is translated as CAISAAGGPYNEQFF.

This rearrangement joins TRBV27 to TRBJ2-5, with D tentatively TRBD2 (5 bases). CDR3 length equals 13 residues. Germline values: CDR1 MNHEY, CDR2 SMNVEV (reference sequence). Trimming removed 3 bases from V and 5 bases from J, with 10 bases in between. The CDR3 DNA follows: TGTGCCAGCAGTTTTTACGGGATGGAGACCCAGTACTTC. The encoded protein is CASSFYGMETQYF.

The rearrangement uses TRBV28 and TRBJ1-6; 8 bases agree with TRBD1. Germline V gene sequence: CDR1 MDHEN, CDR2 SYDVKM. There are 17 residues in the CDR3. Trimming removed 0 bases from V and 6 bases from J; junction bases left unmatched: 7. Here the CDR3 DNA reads TGTGCCAGCAGTTTATGGCAGGGGGCGACCTTTAATTCACCCCTCCACTTT. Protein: CASSLWQGATFNSPLHF.